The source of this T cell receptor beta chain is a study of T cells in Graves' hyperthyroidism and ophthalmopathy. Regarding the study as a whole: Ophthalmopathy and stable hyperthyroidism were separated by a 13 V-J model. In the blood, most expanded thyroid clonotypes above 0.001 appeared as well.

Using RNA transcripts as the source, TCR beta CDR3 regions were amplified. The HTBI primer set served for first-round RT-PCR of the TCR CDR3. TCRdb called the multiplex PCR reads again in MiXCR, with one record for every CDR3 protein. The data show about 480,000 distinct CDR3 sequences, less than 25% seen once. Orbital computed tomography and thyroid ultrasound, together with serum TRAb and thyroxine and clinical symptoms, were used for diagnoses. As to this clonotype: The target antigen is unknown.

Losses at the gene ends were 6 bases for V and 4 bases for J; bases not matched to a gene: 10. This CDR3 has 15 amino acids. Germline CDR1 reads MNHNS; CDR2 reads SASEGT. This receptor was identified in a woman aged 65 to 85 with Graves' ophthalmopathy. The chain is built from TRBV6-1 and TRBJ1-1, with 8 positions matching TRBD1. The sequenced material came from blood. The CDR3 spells CASSRLRGLFTEAFF. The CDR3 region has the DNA TGTGCCAGCAGCCGTCTCAGGGGGCTGTTCACTGAAGCTTTCTTT.